These 23 T cell receptor beta chains were sequenced from one sample in a study of blood T cell repertoires in COVID-19. Sequenced by immunoSEQ multiplex PCR; TCRdb stores in-frame clones only, minus some. Of some 240,000 clones listed, 84% are singletons. The sequencing sample was made of PBMCs or T cells enriched from blood (not recorded which). These receptors all come from a man between 45 and 60 years old who had recovered from COVID-19.

J is TRBJ1-2 and V is TRBV19; D is ambiguous. Germline loops: CDR1 LNHDA, CDR2 SQIVND (reference sequence). The CDR3 totals 11 residues. V gave up 6 bases and J gave up 5 bases, with 7 bases separating them. As DNA, the CDR3 is TGTGCCAGTAGGGAACAGTATGGCTACACCTTC. Amino acid sequence: CASREQYGYTF.

The chain has TRBV7-9 and TRBJ2-2; the match to TRBD1 covers 12 bases. V lost 6 bases and J lost 5; bases outside the gene matches: 4. Germline assignment: CDR1 SEHNR and CDR2 FQNEAQ (reference sequence). The CDR3 spans 15 residues. The CDR3 coding sequence is TGTGCCAGCAGTCCGGGACAGGGGGCTACCGGGGAGCTGTTTTTT. The encoded protein is CASSPGQGATGELFF.

The rearrangement joins TRBV14 to TRBJ2-7; tentative D call: TRBD2 (6 bases). With 1 base removed from V and 2 bases from J, the gap between germline ends came to 12 bases. CDR1 and CDR2 (germline): SGHDN, FVKESK. This CDR3 spans 15 amino acids. The CDR3 DNA reads as TGTGCCAGCAGCCAAGGGCGGGGTGTTACCTACGAGCAGTACTTC. Protein: CASSQGRGVTYEQYF. The entire variable domain, with the rest obtained from reference TRBV14 and TRBJ2-7, is as follows: EAGVTQFPSHSVIEKGQTVTLRCDPISGHDNLYWYRRVMGKEIKFLLHFVKESKQDESGMPNNRFLAERTGGTYSTLKVQPAELEDSGVYFCASSQGRGVTYEQYFGPGTRLTVT.

The V call is TRBV6-5, the J call TRBJ2-3, with D perhaps matching TRBD2 (6 bases). Per germline, CDR1 MNHEY and CDR2 SVGAGI. The ends were cut back, 6 bases at V and 3 bases at J, with 10 bases in the middle. This CDR3 spans 13 amino acids. The CDR3 coding sequence is TGTGCCAGCAGCAGGGACTTAACAGATACGCAGTATTTT. Residues: CASSRDLTDTQYF.

The chain recombines TRBV7-3 with TRBJ2-2; TRBD1 aligns across 7 bases. Germline values: CDR1 SGHTA, CDR2 FQGTGA. CDR3 length: 16 residues. Germline trimming cut 1 base from V and 6 bases from J; bases unmatched to any gene: 8. CDR3 residues: CASSLRGQAIAGELFF. In nucleotides, the CDR3 is TGTGCCAGCAGCTTAAGAGGACAGGCTATCGCCGGGGAGCTGTTTTTT. Drawing the rest from reference TRBV7-3 and TRBJ2-2, the complete variable domain is GAGVSQTPSNKVTEKGKYVELRCDPISGHTALYWYRQSLGQGPEFLIYFQGTGAADDSGLPNDRFFAVRPEGSVSTLKIQRTERGDSAVYLCASSLRGQAIAGELFFGEGSRLTVL.

The V gene is TRBV7-2, the J gene TRBJ2-1; D unclear. Trimming took 1 base from V and 6 from J, leaving 7 bases between them. The length of the CDR3 is 13 residues. The germline V gene has CDR1 SGHTA and CDR2 FQGNSA. CDR3 coding DNA: TGTGCCAGCAGCTTAGTACGCGGCAATGAGCAGTTCTTC. It codes for CASSLVRGNEQFF.

The rearrangement joins TRBV12-2 to TRBJ2-7; TRBD1, the table's D call, was not compared with the DNA. TRBV12-2 is assigned pseudogene status. The CDR3 extends over 18 amino acids. The CDR3 here is CASLYTGDEKDRGGEQYF. The CDR3 DNA sequence: TGTGCAAGCCTATACACCGGAGACGAGAAGGACAGAGGAGGCGAGCAGTACTTC.

The gene calls are TRBV27 and TRBJ1-6; D gene unclear. The V gene lost 5 bases and the J gene lost 7 bases, with 9 bases spanning the gap. The CDR3 extends over 13 amino acids. The germline V gene encodes CDR1 MNHEY and CDR2 SMNVEV (reference sequence). The CDR3 region is CASSDRENSPLHF. The DNA of the CDR3 is TGTGCCAGCAGTGACCGGGAGAATTCACCCCTCCACTTT.

This clone was seen a handful of times. V usage is TRBV5-1 and J usage is TRBJ2-7, with D possibly TRBD2 on 5 matching bases. The CDR3 totals 16 residues. The germline gives CDR1 SGHRS, CDR2 YFSETQ. V was pared by 0 bases and J by 3 bases, with 16 bases between. CDR3 region: CASSLARGRDYYEQYF. The DNA for the CDR3 is TGCGCCAGCAGCTTGGCCCGGGGTCGCGACTACTACGAGCAGTACTTC.

J is TRBJ1-1 and V is TRBV9; 7 bases fit TRBD1. The trim removed 2 bases at V and 9 bases at J, leaving 13 bases unmatched. From germline, CDR1 is SGDLS and CDR2 YYNGEE. This CDR3 comprises 15 residues. CDR3 bases: TGTGCCAGCAGCGTTAGCGGCCGGACAGGCGGCCAAGCTTTCTTT. Protein sequence: CASSVSGRTGGQAFF.

The chain recombines TRBV28 with TRBJ2-1; D not resolved. Germline CDR1 is MDHEN and CDR2 is SYDVKM. With 5 bases removed from V and 4 bases from J, the gap between germline ends came to 18 bases. This CDR3 has 16 residues. CDR3 loop: CASSTPMGNQYNEQFF. The CDR3 DNA reads as TGTGCCAGCAGTACCCCTATGGGCAACCAATACAATGAGCAGTTCTTC.

The chain employs TRBV27 and TRBJ2-1; 12 bases match TRBD2. V shed 7 bases, J shed 0 bases, and the junction held 7 bases outside the gene matches. CDR1 is MNHEY, CDR2 SMNVEV, per germline (reference sequence). The CDR3 runs to 17 residues. CDR3 sequence (DNA): TGTGCCAGCATCAGAGGACTAGCGGGAAGCTCCTACAATGAGCAGTTCTTC. Its protein product is CASIRGLAGSSYNEQFF.

The CDR3 region is CASRQAGVSYEQYF. The CDR3 nucleotides are TGTGCCAGCAGGCAAGCGGGGGTCTCCTACGAGCAGTACTTC. The genes are TRBV6-5 and TRBJ2-7, with 8 nucleotides matching TRBD2. V dropped 6 bases and J dropped 0; count of bases not matched to a gene: 4. This CDR3 has 14 amino acids. Germline V CDR1 and CDR2: MNHEY, SVGAGI.

The rearrangement uses TRBV12-3 or TRBV12-4 and TRBJ1-5; TRBD1 might be the D (5 bases). Trimming took 5 bases from V and 4 from J, leaving 9 bases between them. This CDR3 contains 13 residues. The CDR3 loop is CASSATGNQPQHF. In DNA form, the CDR3 reads TGTGCCAGCAGTGCAACAGGTAATCAGCCCCAGCATTTT.

The CDR3 loop reads CASSLGSAGYSYEQYF. The CDR3 DNA sequence: TGCGCCAGCAGCTTGGGTTCGGCAGGGTACTCCTACGAGCAGTACTTC. This chain joins TRBV5-1 and TRBJ2-7; D perhaps matches TRBD1 (5 bases). Looked up from germline, CDR1 is SGHRS and CDR2 is YFSETQ. The CDR3 spans 16 residues. V was cut by 0 bases and J by 0 bases, with 13 bases left in between.

The rearrangement links TRBV30 to TRBJ2-2; the D gene is possibly TRBD2 (6 bases). Germline CDR1 reads GTSNPN; CDR2 reads SVGIG (reference sequence). This CDR3 region has 14 residues. Trimming pared 4 bases from V and 6 bases from J, leaving 15 bases between. As DNA, the CDR3 is TGTGCCTGGAAGATCGGCAGGGAGGCCGGGGAGCTGTTTTTT. Translating gives CAWKIGREAGELFF.

In this sample, this clone turned up many times. Additional DNA sequences in this sample encode the identical CDR3. The chain links TRBV4-1 to TRBJ1-1; perhaps TRBD1 as D (5 bases). Germline V gives CDR1 MGHRA, CDR2 YSYEKL. V was pared by 0 bases and J by 3 bases, with 11 bases between. There are 15 residues in the CDR3. CDR3 in DNA: TGCGCCAGCAGCCAAGAAAGGGGTAGGGACACTGAAGCTTTCTTT. Its translation is CASSQERGRDTEAFF.

The CDR3 reads CATSRANRRGTEAFF. The CDR3 DNA reads as TGTGCCACCAGCAGAGCTAATCGAAGGGGCACTGAAGCTTTCTTT. The chain employs TRBV15 and TRBJ1-1; a weak D match, TRBD1 (5 bases). Deletions cut 1 base from V and 4 bases from J, with 13 bases between. The CDR3 has 15 amino acids. Germline V gives CDR1 LNHNV, CDR2 YYDKDF (reference sequence). The full variable domain, with the rest looked up from reference TRBV15 and TRBJ1-1, is DAMVIQNPRYQVTQFGKPVTLSCSQTLNHNVMYWYQQKSSQAPKLLFHYYDKDFNNEADTPDNFQSRRPNTSFCFLDIRSPGLGDTAMYLCATSRANRRGTEAFFGQGTRLTVV.

This clone has only one observation. The rearrangement joins TRBV28 to TRBJ2-5; 10 bases are shared with TRBD1. This CDR3 spans 15 amino acids. V shed 2 bases, J shed 2 bases, and the junction held 2 bases outside the gene matches. CDR1 and CDR2 (germline): MDHEN, SYDVKM. The DNA for the CDR3 is TGTGCCAGCAGTTTACCGGGACAGGGGCAAGAGACCCAGTACTTC. Protein product: CASSLPGQGQETQYF. The full variable domain, in which reference TRBV28 and TRBJ2-5 provide the parts outside the CDR3, is DVKVTQSSRYLVKRTGEKVFLECVQDMDHENMFWYRQDPGLGLRLIYFSYDVKMKEKGDIPEGYSVSREKKERFSLILESASTNQTSMYLCASSLPGQGQETQYFGPGTRLLVL.

V gene TRBV19 combines with J gene TRBJ2-7; the match to TRBD1 covers 9 bases. Unmatched junction bases numbered 4, after V lost 3 bases and J lost 1 base. The CDR3 contains 15 residues. Germline-derived CDR1 and CDR2 are LNHDA and SQIVND (reference sequence). CDR3 sequence: CASSMGTGLSYEQYF. DNA for the CDR3: TGTGCCAGTAGTATGGGGACAGGGTTGTCCTACGAGCAGTACTTC.

Only one count was recorded for this clone. CDR3 loop: CASSYKTSGTPLAYF. The CDR3 coding sequence is TGTGCCAGCAGTTACAAGACTAGCGGGACCCCACTGGCGTACTTC. The chain has TRBV28 and TRBJ2-7; TRBD2 agrees at 11 bases. The CDR3 is 15 residues long. Germline values: CDR1 MDHEN, CDR2 SYDVKM. With 4 bases clipped from V and 12 bases from J, the junction kept 14 bases outside the gene matches.

This clone was seen a few times. Other DNA sequences in the same sample also yield this CDR3. V usage is TRBV18 and J usage is TRBJ1-5, with D uncertain. This CDR3 is built from 14 residues. Germline V CDR1 and CDR2: KGHSH, LQKENI. Trimming took 3 bases from V and 1 from J, leaving 7 bases between them. The CDR3 nucleotides read TGTGCCAGCTCACCTGCTGGCAGCAATCAGCCCCAGCATTTT. As protein: CASSPAGSNQPQHF.

This chain joins TRBV9 and TRBJ1-4; 7 positions match TRBD1. The CDR3 totals 14 residues. J lost 11 bases, V lost 4 bases, and 11 bases had no gene match. Germline assignment: CDR1 SGDLS and CDR2 YYNGEE. The CDR3 here is CASSIGTESRKLFF. The CDR3 DNA is TGTGCCAGCAGCATCGGGACAGAATCTCGGAAACTGTTTTTT. Complete variable domain (other parts from reference TRBV9 and TRBJ1-4): DSGVTQTPKHLITATGQRVTLRCSPRSGDLSVYWYQQSLDQGLQFLIQYYNGEERAKGNILERFSAQQFPDLHSELNLSSLELGDSALYFCASSIGTESRKLFFGSGTQLSVL.